This T cell receptor beta chain comes out of a study of blood T cell repertoires in COVID-19. Study at large: Italy, Spain and the United States were the sources of the convalescent and acute COVID-19 samples. T cells, B-cell-depleted T cells, or PBMCs provided the cDNA or gDNA that served as material.

The germline gives CDR1 KGHDR, CDR2 SFDVKD. The V end was cut by 9 bases, the J end by 7 bases, with 15 bases between. This CDR3 region has 12 residues. As processed by the authors: Counts of nucleated cells, estimated from reference gene primer amplification, were obtained. TCRdb's table, derived via immunoSEQ multiplex PCR, lists solely in-frame clones and lacks some. That table gives V, J and clone size, and the DNA gave D and trimming. The sample includes roughly 67,000 clones, about 83% of them seen just once. J is TRBJ2-7 and V is TRBV24-1, with D perhaps matching TRBD2 (5 bases). Sequencing was carried out using peripheral blood. This TCR was recovered from a woman aged 55-69 years with acute or convalescent COVID-19. In DNA form, the CDR3 reads TGTGCCACCGCTCGCACGGCGGGTGAGCAGTACTTC. This encodes CATARTAGEQYF.